This T cell receptor (beta chain) came from a study of blood T cells in healthy people across ages. A second PCR of 7 to 11 cycles used a sample-barcoded 5' primer and a J-beta primer mix. TCRdb called the 5' RACE reads again in MiXCR, with one record for every CDR3 protein. The sample includes approximately 830,000 distinct CDR3 sequences, 60% to 80% seen only once; the top ten take about a quarter. Study observations and caveats: It was held that diversity estimates obtained from one million T cells represented underestimates.

The germline gives CDR1 MNHEY, CDR2 SVGEGT. The V end lost 5 bases, the J end lost 13 bases, and 9 bases lay between the germline ends. The CDR3 is made up of 10 amino acids. Every sample yielded at least 7 million isolated PBMCs. About this clonotype: The antigen remains unidentified.

What was sequenced was blood. The chain employs TRBV6-2 or TRBV6-3 and TRBJ2-4, with D tentatively TRBD1 (5 bases). This clonotype was sampled from a man aged 25 to 45 in good health. The CDR3 loop reads CASSGAEQYF. CDR3 nucleotide sequence: TGTGCCAGCAGTGGGGCTGAGCAGTACTTC.